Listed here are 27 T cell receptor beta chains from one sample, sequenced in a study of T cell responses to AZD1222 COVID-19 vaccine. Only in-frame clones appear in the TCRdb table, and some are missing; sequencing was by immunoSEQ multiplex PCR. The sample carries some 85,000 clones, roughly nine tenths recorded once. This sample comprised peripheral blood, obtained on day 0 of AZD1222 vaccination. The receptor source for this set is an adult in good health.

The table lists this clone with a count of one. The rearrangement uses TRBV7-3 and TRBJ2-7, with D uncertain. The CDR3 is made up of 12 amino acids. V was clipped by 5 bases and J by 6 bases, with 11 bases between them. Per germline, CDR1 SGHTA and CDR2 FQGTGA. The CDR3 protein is CASSPGQLEQYF. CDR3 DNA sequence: TGTGCCAGCAGCCCGGGTCAGCTCGAGCAGTACTTC. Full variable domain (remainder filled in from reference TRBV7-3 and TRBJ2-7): GAGVSQTPSNKVTEKGKYVELRCDPISGHTALYWYRQSLGQGPEFLIYFQGTGAADDSGLPNDRFFAVRPEGSVSTLKIQRTERGDSAVYLCASSPGQLEQYFGPGTRLTVT.

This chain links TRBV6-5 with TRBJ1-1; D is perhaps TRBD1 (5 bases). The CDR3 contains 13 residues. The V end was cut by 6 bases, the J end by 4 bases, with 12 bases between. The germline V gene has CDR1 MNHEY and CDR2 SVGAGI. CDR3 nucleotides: TGTGCCAGCAGACCGACTAGGGGCACTGAAGCTTTCTTT. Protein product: CASRPTRGTEAFF.

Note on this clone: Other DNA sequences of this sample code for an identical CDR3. The CDR3 spells CASSFGNQPQHF. The CDR3 DNA sequence: TGTGCCAGCAGTTTTGGCAATCAGCCCCAGCATTTT. This chain uses TRBV12-3 or TRBV12-4 with TRBJ1-5; D call uncertain. This CDR3 is 12 amino acids long. V was cut by 3 bases and J by 2 bases, with 2 bases left in between.

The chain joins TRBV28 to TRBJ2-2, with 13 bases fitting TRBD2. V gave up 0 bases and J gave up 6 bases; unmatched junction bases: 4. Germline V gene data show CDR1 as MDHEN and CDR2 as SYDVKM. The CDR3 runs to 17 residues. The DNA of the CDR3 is TGTGCCAGCAGTTTATGGGTACTAGCGGGAGGGCCCGGGGAGCTGTTTTTT. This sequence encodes CASSLWVLAGGPGELFF.

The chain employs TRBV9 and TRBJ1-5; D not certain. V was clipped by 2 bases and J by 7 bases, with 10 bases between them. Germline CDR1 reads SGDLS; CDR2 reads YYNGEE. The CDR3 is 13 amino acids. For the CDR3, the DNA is TGTGCCAGCAGCGTTGGACCGTTACAGCCCCAGCATTTT. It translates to CASSVGPLQPQHF.

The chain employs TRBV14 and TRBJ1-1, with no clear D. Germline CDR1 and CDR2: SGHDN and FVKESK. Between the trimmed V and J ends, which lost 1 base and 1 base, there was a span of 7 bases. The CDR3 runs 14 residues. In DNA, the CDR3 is TGTGCCAGCAGCCAAGCATACAGGAACACTGAAGCTTTCTTT. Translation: CASSQAYRNTEAFF.

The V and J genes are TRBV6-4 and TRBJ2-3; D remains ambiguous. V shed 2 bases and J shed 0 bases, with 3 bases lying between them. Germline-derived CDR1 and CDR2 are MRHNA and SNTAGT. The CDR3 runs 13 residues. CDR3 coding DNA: TGTGCCAGCAGTGACGGGAGCACAGATACGCAGTATTTT. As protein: CASSDGSTDTQYF.

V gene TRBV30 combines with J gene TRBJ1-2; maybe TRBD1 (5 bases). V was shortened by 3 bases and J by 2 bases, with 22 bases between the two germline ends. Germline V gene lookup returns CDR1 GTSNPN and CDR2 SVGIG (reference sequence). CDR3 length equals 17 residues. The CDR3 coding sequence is TGTGCCTGGAGGCCAACAGGCCAGTGGCAATTAAACTATGGCTACACCTTC. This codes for CAWRPTGQWQLNYGYTF.

CDR3 nucleotide sequence: TGTGCCATCAGTGAGTCGGACAGAGGGGGGACTGAAGCTTTCTTT. This codes for CAISESDRGGTEAFF. The chain carries TRBV10-3 and TRBJ1-1, with D maybe TRBD1 (6 bases). The V gene lost 0 bases and the J gene lost 5 bases, with 13 bases spanning the gap. CDR3 length: 15 amino acids. Looked up from germline, CDR1 is ENHRY and CDR2 is SYGVKD.

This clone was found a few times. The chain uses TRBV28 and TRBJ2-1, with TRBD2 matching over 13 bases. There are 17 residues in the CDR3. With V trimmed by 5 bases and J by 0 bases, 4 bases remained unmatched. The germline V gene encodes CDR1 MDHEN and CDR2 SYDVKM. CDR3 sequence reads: CASSPTSGGSSYNEQFF. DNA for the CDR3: TGTGCCAGCAGTCCGACTAGCGGGGGGAGCTCCTACAATGAGCAGTTCTTC. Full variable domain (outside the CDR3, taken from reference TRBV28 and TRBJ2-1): DVKVTQSSRYLVKRTGEKVFLECVQDMDHENMFWYRQDPGLGLRLIYFSYDVKMKEKGDIPEGYSVSREKKERFSLILESASTNQTSMYLCASSPTSGGSSYNEQFFGPGTRLTVL.

The CDR3 protein is CASRAGSYNEQFF. CDR3 coding DNA: TGTGCCAGCAGGGCCGGCTCCTACAATGAGCAGTTCTTC. V and J are TRBV6-5 and TRBJ2-1; D ambiguous. V gave up 6 bases and J gave up 0 bases, with 6 bases separating them. The CDR3 is 13 amino acids. Germline CDR1 and CDR2: MNHEY and SVGAGI.

As DNA, the CDR3 is TGTGCCAGCAGCCCGGGACAGGGGGCGCGTAACGCTGAAAAACTGTTTTTT. Translating gives CASSPGQGARNAEKLFF. The rearrangement uses TRBV7-2 and TRBJ1-4; 12 bases map to TRBD1. This CDR3 has 17 residues. CDR1 and CDR2 from the germline V gene are SGHTA and FQGNSA. J was trimmed by 7 bases and V by 5 bases; bases with no gene match: 11.

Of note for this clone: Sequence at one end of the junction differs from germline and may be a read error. CDR3 DNA: TGTGCTAGCAGCTTGAGAACCCTCTCTGGAAACACCATATATTTT. Its protein is CASSLRTLSGNTIYF. The J gene is TRBJ1-3, the V gene TRBV7-7; no firm D call. The CDR3 is 15 residues long. CDR1 and CDR2 (germline): SSHAT, FNYEAQ (reference sequence).

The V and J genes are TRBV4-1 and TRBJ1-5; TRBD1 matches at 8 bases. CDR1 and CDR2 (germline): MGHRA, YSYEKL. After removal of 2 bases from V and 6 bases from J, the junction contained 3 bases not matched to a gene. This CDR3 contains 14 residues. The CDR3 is CASSQTTGGQPQHF. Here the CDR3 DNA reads TGCGCCAGCAGCCAAACCACAGGGGGTCAGCCCCAGCATTTT.

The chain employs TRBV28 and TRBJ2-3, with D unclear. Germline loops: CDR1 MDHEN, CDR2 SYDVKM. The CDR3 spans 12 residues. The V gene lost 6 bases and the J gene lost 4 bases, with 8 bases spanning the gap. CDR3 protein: CASRESSDTQYF. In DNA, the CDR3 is TGTGCCAGCAGGGAGAGTTCAGATACGCAGTATTTT.

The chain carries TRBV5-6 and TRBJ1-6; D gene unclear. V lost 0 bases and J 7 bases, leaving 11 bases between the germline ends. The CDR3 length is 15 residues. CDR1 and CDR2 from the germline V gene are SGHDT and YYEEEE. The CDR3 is CASSLDRSKNSPLHF. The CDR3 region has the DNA TGTGCCAGCAGCTTGGACAGATCTAAGAATTCACCCCTCCACTTT.

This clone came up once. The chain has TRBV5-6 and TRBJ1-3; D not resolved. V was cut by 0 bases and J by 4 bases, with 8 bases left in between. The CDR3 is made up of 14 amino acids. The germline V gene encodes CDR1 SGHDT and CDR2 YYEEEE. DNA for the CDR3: TGTGCCAGCAGCTTGGAGCTTCACGGAAACACCATATATTTT. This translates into CASSLELHGNTIYF.

CDR3 in DNA: TGTGCCAGCAGCCCGGGACAGTTAGCTAACTATGGCTACACCTTC. Its translation is CASSPGQLANYGYTF. The V call is TRBV7-9, the J call TRBJ1-2; 7 nucleotides line up with TRBD1. The CDR3 is 15 amino acids. The trim removed 5 bases at V and 0 bases at J, leaving 6 bases unmatched. Looked up from germline, CDR1 is SEHNR and CDR2 is FQNEAQ (reference sequence).

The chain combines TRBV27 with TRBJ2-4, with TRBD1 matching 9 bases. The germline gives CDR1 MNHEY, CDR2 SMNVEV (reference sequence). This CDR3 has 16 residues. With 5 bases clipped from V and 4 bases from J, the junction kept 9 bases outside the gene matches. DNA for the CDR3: TGTGCCAGCAGTGACCAACCAGGACAGGGGAAAAACATTCAGTACTTC. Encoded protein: CASSDQPGQGKNIQYF.

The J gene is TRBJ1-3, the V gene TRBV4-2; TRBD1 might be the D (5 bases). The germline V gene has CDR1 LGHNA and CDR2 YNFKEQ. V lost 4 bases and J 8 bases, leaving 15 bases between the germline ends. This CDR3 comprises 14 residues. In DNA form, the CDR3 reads TGTGCCAGCAGCCCCCCCGGCAGGGCTGACACCATATATTTT. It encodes CASSPPGRADTIYF.

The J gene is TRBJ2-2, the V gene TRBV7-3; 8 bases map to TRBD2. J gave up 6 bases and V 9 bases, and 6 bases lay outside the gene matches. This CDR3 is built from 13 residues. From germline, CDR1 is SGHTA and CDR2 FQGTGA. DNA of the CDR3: TGTGCCAGTAGCGGGAATGGCGCCGGGGAGCTGTTTTTT. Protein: CASSGNGAGELFF. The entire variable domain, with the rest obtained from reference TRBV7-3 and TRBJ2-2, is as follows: GAGVSQTPSNKVTEKGKYVELRCDPISGHTALYWYRQSLGQGPEFLIYFQGTGAADDSGLPNDRFFAVRPEGSVSTLKIQRTERGDSAVYLCASSGNGAGELFFGEGSRLTVL.

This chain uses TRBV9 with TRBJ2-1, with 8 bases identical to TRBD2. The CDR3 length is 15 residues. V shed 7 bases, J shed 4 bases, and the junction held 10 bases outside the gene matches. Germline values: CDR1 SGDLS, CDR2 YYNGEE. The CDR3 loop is CASAGGGGPYNEQFF. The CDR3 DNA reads TGTGCCAGCGCCGGAGGCGGGGGGCCATACAATGAGCAGTTCTTC.

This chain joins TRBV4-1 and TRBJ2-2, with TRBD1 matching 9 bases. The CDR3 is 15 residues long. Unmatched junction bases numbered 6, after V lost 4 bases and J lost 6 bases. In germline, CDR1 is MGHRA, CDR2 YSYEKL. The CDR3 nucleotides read TGCGCCAGCAGCCCCAGGGGGACAGGGTCCGGGGAGCTGTTTTTT. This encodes CASSPRGTGSGELFF.

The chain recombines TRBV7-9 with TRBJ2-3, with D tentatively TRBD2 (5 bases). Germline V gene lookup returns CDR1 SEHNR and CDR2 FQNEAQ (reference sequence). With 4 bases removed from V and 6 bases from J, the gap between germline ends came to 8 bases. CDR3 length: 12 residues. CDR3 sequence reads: CASSSQRDTQYF. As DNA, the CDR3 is TGTGCCAGCAGCTCCCAGCGGGATACGCAGTATTTT.

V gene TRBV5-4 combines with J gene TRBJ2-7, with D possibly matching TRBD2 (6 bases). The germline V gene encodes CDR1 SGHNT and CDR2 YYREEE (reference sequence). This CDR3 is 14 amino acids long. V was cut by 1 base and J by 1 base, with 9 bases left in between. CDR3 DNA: TGTGCCAGCAGCTTGACGGGAGTATCCTACGAGCAGTACTTC. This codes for CASSLTGVSYEQYF.

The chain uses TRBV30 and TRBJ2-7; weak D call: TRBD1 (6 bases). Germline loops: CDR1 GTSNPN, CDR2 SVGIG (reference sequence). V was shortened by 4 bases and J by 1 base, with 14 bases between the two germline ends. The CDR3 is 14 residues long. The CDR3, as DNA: TGTGCCTGGACTAAGGGGGTAAGGTCCTACGAGCAGTACTTC. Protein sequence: CAWTKGVRSYEQYF.

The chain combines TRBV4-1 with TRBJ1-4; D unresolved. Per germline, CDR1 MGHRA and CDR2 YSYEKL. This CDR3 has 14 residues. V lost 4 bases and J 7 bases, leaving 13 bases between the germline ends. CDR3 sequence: CASSPDKGGEKLFF. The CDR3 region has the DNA TGCGCCAGCAGCCCAGACAAGGGTGGTGAAAAACTGTTTTTT.